This TCR beta chain comes out of a study of cytomegalovirus exposure and HLA in healthy donors (TCRdb year 2017). With respect to the entire study: An earlier analysis of several hundred of the donors reported about 250 Gb of sequence data and more than 90 million unique TCR beta sequences from about 179 million T cells. An early release that covered several hundred HLA-typed donors contained around 300 gigabases of sequencing data and tens of millions of unique TCR sequences. Of the roughly 400 genotyped donors, over 65% fell in the genetic ancestry cluster associated with self-reported Caucasian donors. The study was designed to test whether signatures of past pathogen exposure could be identified by cataloging public T cell receptors. The study profiled the T cell repertoires of 500 to 800 subjects by immunosequencing and related them to cytomegalovirus serostatus. In addition to the first cohort of approximately 670 subjects, a separate validation cohort of under 150 different subjects was used. To predict cytomegalovirus infection status, the study combined high-throughput TCR immunosequencing, statistical association of individual TCRs with disease status, and machine learning. To study patterns of TCR occurrence, a later analysis re-analyzed previously published TCR beta repertoires from around 670 donors and added high-resolution HLA genotyping. Rather than drawing on any new phenotypic data, the later analysis identified candidate immune exposures from TCR beta sequences and the way those sequences occurred across donors. In an earlier analysis of 500 to 650 of the donors, high-throughput TCR beta sequencing was used to judge whether each TCR beta V gene segment behaved as functional or pseudogenic. Donor age, sex, ethnicity and CMV serostatus were compiled alongside the repertoire data. Genome-wide SNP genotypes for about 65% of the roughly 700 donors were used in a later genetic analysis, which treated that subset as a discovery cohort. Every repertoire in the discovery cohort had been generated on one and the same sequencing platform. HLA typing included class I and class II loci at four-digit resolution. The number of donors typed differed by locus, with 629-630 for A, B, C, DRB1 and DQB1, around 500 for DQA1, 600 to 610 for DPA1, and 472 for DPB1. About five DR-DQ haplotypes were treated as single units for association and clustering because of strong linkage in the cohort. Among approximately 370 genotyped donors of the cohort, an average of around 250,000 unique TCR beta nucleotide sequences was sequenced per donor, of which roughly 18% were non-productive. Summary of the overall study and its limitations: According to a later genetic analysis, donors in an Asian-associated ancestry cluster had fewer N-insertions in productive TCRs than the roughly 670-donor mean. V-gene and J-gene trimming of TCR beta chains was associated with a missense DCLRE1C variant in a later genetic analysis, and the association was replicated in an independent cohort. For the cohort, immune exposure information was limited to CMV serostatus. The authors suggested that the approach could potentially be generalized to other disease states and immunological phenotypes. The study gave a list of 150 to 200 TCR beta chains associated with cytomegalovirus. While some public TCRs were present in many individuals, most TCR sequences turned up only very rarely across donors. The cohort was sequenced for TCR beta chains only, and without alpha or paired-chain data the features that could be detected were limited. Strong co-occurrence of HLA alleles, especially DR and DQ, made assigning TCR associations to individual alleles difficult. A later analysis found that HLA-associated TCR beta chains were more clonally expanded and had lower generation probabilities than equally common non-associated chains. In vitro tests confirmed that three of the cytomegalovirus-associated TCR beta chains recognize cytomegalovirus antigens. Correlated functional status among segregating V segments might reflect linkage disequilibrium, but an unknown experimental factor could not be ruled out. According to a later analysis, most CMV-associated TCR beta chains appeared to be HLA-restricted, and the HLA associations seemed to be driven largely by CMV exposure. A later analysis associated 15,000 to 20,000 TCR beta sequences with specific HLA alleles at a false discovery rate of 0.05. In an earlier analysis of roughly 500 of the donors, most TCR beta V segments appeared in productive rearrangements about 87% or about 30% of the time, broadly matching IMGT annotations. Because counts were too low, seventeen rarely observed V segments, including chromosome 9 orphons, were excluded from the earlier analysis of fewer than 650 of the donors. Because HLA typing was missing for some donors at each locus, association tests included only the typed subset. The classifier was reported to diagnose cytomegalovirus status with high specificity and sensitivity in both the original and validation cohorts. A cluster of highly shared sequence variants was judged likely to be a technical artifact of the sequencing pipeline. A further reported finding was that TCR beta sequences accurately predicted the HLA-A and HLA-B alleles for most subjects in the first cohort. A later analysis found that TCR association rates varied across HLA loci, with DRB1 alleles showing the most associated TCRs and HLA-C alleles the fewest. The presence/absence analyses assumed that sequencing depth was roughly uniform across donors, and that assumption may not be true. According to a later analysis, parvovirus B19, influenza, CMV and Epstein-Barr virus appeared linked to several top co-occurrence clusters. Because the 87-base-pair reads could not distinguish some IMGT-functional V segments, including TRBV6-2 and TRBV6-3, those segments were excluded.

The cohort comprised 666 healthy bone marrow donors. All cohort members were sampled while nominally healthy, although unrecorded immune exposures were likely present. The donor tested CMV seronegative and was one of the 352 seronegative cohort members. Each donor provided a peripheral blood sample, and peripheral blood mononuclear cells were used for TCR beta sequencing. The Qiagen DNeasy Blood Extraction Kit was used to extract genomic DNA from the blood cell samples. Of note for this clone: Its antigen is not yet known. There are no base qualities to consult, and no much larger clone falls within one base.

Receptor libraries were prepared by the immunoSEQ multiplex PCR assay. A mixture of 60 forward primers for TCR Vbeta segments and 13 reverse primers for TCR Jbeta segments was used in the multiplex PCR. Amplification of the CDR3 region of rearranged TCR beta genes was performed with a multiplex PCR assay on genomic DNA. On the Illumina HiSeq System, the amplified TCR beta libraries were sequenced as 87-base-pair reads. In the paper's pipeline: Across the 666 repertoires, a later analysis counted 80 million or so unique TCR beta chains, 9.5 million to 12 million of which were shared by at least two donors. Raw reads were error-corrected and collapsed into unique sequences by a nearest-neighbor algorithm in which closely related sequences were merged to remove PCR and sequencing errors. V, D and J gene segments were assigned by aligning CDR3 sequences to IMGT reference sequences. For a sequence to be retained, at least a six-nucleotide match to both a V gene segment and a J gene segment was required. Rearrangements were called productive when the CDR3 lacked stop codons and stayed in frame with V and J; all others were non-productive. Following IMGT convention, CDR3 was defined as the stretch from the second conserved V-encoded cysteine to the conserved J-encoded phenylalanine. The earlier analysis of fewer than 700 of the donors excluded sequences that lacked an unambiguous match to a single V gene segment. An earlier analysis of 587 of the donors called V segments functional above 56.7% productive rearrangements and segregating when the between-donor standard deviation exceeded 5%. A statistical classification framework was built to diagnose cytomegalovirus status from the catalog of TCR beta chain sequences. A later analysis assigned V and J genes by comparing TCR nucleotide sequences with IMGT/GENE-DB human TR gene sequences. A later analysis assigned CDR3 sequences and most-parsimonious VDJ recombination scenarios with the TCRdist pipeline. In a later analysis, every TCR beta chain was defined by the combination of its CDR3 amino acid sequence and its V-gene family, and reads without a unique V-gene family were dropped. As a way to deal with suspected cross-contamination and a sequencing artifact, a later analysis dropped over 550 nucleotide sequences that were highly shared and had low generation probability. In a later analysis, a clonal expansion index for each public chain was calculated from normalized within-repertoire ranks of inferred template counts. In a later analysis, generation probabilities were computed with a VDJ recombination model fitted to out-of-frame rearrangements, and the resulting probabilities were checked against IGoR. Hypergeometric tests were used in a later analysis to score TCR-TCR, TCR-HLA and TCR-CMV co-occurrence, with a repertoire-size bias correction applied to the TCR pairs. To estimate false discovery rates, a later analysis permuted the HLA or CMV assignments 20 times. In a later analysis, co-occurring TCRs were grouped using DBSCAN, and TCRdist sequence similarity was added for clustering within HLA-allele-positive subsets. Repertoires with fewer than 30,000 or more than 120,000 public chains were left out of co-occurrence clustering, as were five repertoires with anomalous nucleotide sharing. The clones in this table, taken by TCRdb from immuneACCESS, are in-frame only. Not every clone is retained; where verified, under half of the shortfall comes from an unresolved V gene, and the cause of the rest is unknown. The V and J calls and clone size were taken over from that table, and D and trimming were inferred from the DNA. The sample table records roughly 120,000 clones; less than 85% of these occur just once. The ten largest account for less than 3% of the sample.

From cysteine to phenylalanine, the CDR3 is 12 amino acids long. The retained sequence is limited to the CDR3, 36 bases, with the frame set at the first base. The clonotype was recovered from a man aged 25 to 45 in good health and CMV-seronegative. Recombination joined TRBV21-1 with TRBJ1-5. TRBV21-1 is listed as a pseudogene. Sequencing input: PBMCs. The CDR3 amino acid sequence is: CASSNICQPQHF. The DNA is TGTGCCAGCAGCAATATATGTCAGCCCCAGCATTTT.